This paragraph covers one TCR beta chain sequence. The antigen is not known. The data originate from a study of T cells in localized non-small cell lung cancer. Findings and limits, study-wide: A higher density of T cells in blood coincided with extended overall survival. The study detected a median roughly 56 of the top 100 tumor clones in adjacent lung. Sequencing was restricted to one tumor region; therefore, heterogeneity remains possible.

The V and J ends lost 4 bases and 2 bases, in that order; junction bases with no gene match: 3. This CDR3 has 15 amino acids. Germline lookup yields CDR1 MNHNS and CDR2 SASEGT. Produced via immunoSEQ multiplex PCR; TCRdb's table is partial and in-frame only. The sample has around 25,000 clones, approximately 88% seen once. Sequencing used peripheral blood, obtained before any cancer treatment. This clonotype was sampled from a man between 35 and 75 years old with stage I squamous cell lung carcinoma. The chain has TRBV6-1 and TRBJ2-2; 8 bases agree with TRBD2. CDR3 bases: TGTGCCAGCAGTGTGCGGGGGGCAAACACCGGGGAGCTGTTTTTT. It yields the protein CASSVRGANTGELFF.